The 28 T cell receptor beta chains presented below share a single source sample, sequenced in a study of early T cells in non-severe SARS-CoV-2 infection. TCRdb used MiXCR to reprocess the 5' RACE reads, holding one entry per CDR3 protein. The table shows more than 70,000 distinct CDR3 sequences, with about 11% occurring only once. Sequenced here: whole blood, sampled at baseline. The receptors were gathered from an adult who was a healthcare worker with PCR-confirmed SARS-CoV-2 infection or an uninfected control (not recorded which).

The table lists this clonotype with a few counts. V is TRBV4-1 and J is TRBJ1-6, with a weak D call TRBD1 (6 bases). V was trimmed by 1 base and J by 6 bases, leaving 7 bases between them. Germline lookup yields CDR1 MGHRA and CDR2 YSYEKL. The CDR3 sequence is 14 residues long. The CDR3 DNA reads as TGCGCCAGCAGCCAAGGACAGGCTAATTCACCCCTCCACTTT. Residues: CASSQGQANSPLHF.

This sequence joins TRBV12-3 or TRBV12-4 and TRBJ2-3; D uncertain. V gave up 8 bases and J gave up 5 bases, with 17 bases separating them. This CDR3 contains 14 residues. The CDR3 loop reads CASSKNPGVDTQYF. DNA for the CDR3: TGTGCCAGCTCGAAGAACCCCGGAGTAGATACGCAGTATTTT.

This clonotype has just one count. The chain couples TRBV10-3 to TRBJ2-6; D unclear. This CDR3 contains 13 residues. Trimming shortened V by 6 bases and J by 0 bases, and 3 bases separated the two germline ends. CDR1 ENHRY and CDR2 SYGVKD come from the germline V gene. DNA of the CDR3: TGTGCCATCAGGAGCTCTGGGGCCAACGTCCTGACTTTC. It yields the protein CAIRSSGANVLTF.

This clonotype turned up a few times. The chain combines TRBV7-9 with TRBJ1-1, with unresolved D. This CDR3 spans 13 amino acids. In germline, CDR1 is SEHNR, CDR2 FQNEAQ (reference sequence). Deletions cut 10 bases from V and 0 bases from J, with 12 bases between. In nucleotides, the CDR3 is TGTGCCACCCTTCGGGGTATGAACACTGAAGCTTTCTTT. It specifies CATLRGMNTEAFF.

Of note for this clonotype: Relative to the germline gene, one junction end is altered; a read error may explain this. The V call is TRBV19, the J call TRBJ2-7; D gene ambiguous. CDR1 is LNHDA and CDR2 is SQIVND in the germline V gene (reference sequence). CDR3 length: 15 residues. The DNA of the CDR3 is TGTGCCGGTAGTCCGATCGGGCTCCACTCCTACGAGCAGTACTTC. As protein: CAGSPIGLHSYEQYF.

This clonotype was seen more than once but under ten times. V gene TRBV20-1 combines with J gene TRBJ1-2; unclear D gene. The CDR3 has 18 residues. Looked up from germline, CDR1 is DFQATT and CDR2 is SNEGSKA (reference sequence). The CDR3 DNA sequence: TGCACCCCCTCATCGGACTTTTCAAGGGTGCTGCTTGAAGGAGGCTACACCTTC. Residues: CTPSSDFSRVLLEGGYTF.

This clonotype was picked up a small number of times. V usage is TRBV28 and J usage is TRBJ1-1; D perhaps matches TRBD1 (6 bases). The V end lost 5 bases, the J end lost 3 bases, and 10 bases lay between the germline ends. CDR1 and CDR2 from the germline V gene are MDHEN and SYDVKM. The CDR3 has 13 amino acids. CDR3: CASSGQSYTEAFF. CDR3 sequence (DNA): TGTGCCAGCAGTGGACAGTCATACACTGAAGCTTTCTTT.

V is TRBV7-9 and J is TRBJ2-5; D is possibly TRBD1 (7 bases). V shed 4 bases and J shed 5 bases, with 29 bases lying between them. CDR3 length: 19 amino acids. Germline V gives CDR1 SEHNR, CDR2 FQNEAQ (reference sequence). The CDR3 here is CASSYPRTAGGLPSETQYF. CDR3 nucleotide sequence: TGTGCCAGCAGCTACCCGCGGACGGCAGGGGGGCTCCCATCGGAGACCCAGTACTTC.

This chain joins TRBV20-1 and TRBJ2-1, with D possibly being TRBD2 (6 bases). Looked up from germline, CDR1 is DFQATT and CDR2 is SNEGSKA (reference sequence). This CDR3 has 15 amino acids. V was clipped by 1 base and J by 0 bases, with 10 bases between them. CDR3 nucleotide sequence: TGCAGTGCTAGAGGCGGGGCGAGCTCCTACAATGAGCAGTTCTTC. It translates to CSARGGASSYNEQFF.

V is TRBV7-3 and J is TRBJ2-2; no clear D gene. This CDR3 comprises 14 residues. Germline values: CDR1 SGHTA, CDR2 FQGTGA. V was clipped by 4 bases and J by 6 bases, with 12 bases between them. CDR3 DNA sequence: TGTGCCAGCAGCTCAATACAATTTTCCGGGGAGCTGTTTTTT. Protein sequence: CASSSIQFSGELFF. Complete variable domain (other parts from reference TRBV7-3 and TRBJ2-2): GAGVSQTPSNKVTEKGKYVELRCDPISGHTALYWYRQSLGQGPEFLIYFQGTGAADDSGLPNDRFFAVRPEGSVSTLKIQRTERGDSAVYLCASSSIQFSGELFFGEGSRLTVL.

This clonotype has at least ten counts. V usage is TRBV6-2 or TRBV6-3 and J usage is TRBJ1-1; no reliable D call. Trimming removed 2 bases from V and 5 bases from J, with 9 bases in between. This CDR3 is 13 amino acids long. From germline, CDR1 is MNHEY and CDR2 SVGEGT. The CDR3 sequence is CASSYPRGTEAFF. In DNA, the CDR3 is TGTGCCAGCAGTTACCCGAGAGGGACTGAAGCTTTCTTT.

The sample holds many counts of this clonotype. This chain joins TRBV9 and TRBJ2-3, with 11 bases lining up with TRBD2. The CDR3 loop spans 16 amino acids. J lost 4 bases, V lost 3 bases, and 7 bases had no gene match. The germline gives CDR1 SGDLS, CDR2 YYNGEE. CDR3 region: CASSAYSGGAADTQYF. DNA of the CDR3: TGTGCCAGCAGCGCCTATAGCGGGGGGGCCGCAGATACGCAGTATTTT.

J is TRBJ1-6 and V is TRBV6-5; possibly TRBD1 for D (5 bases). V lost 5 bases and J lost 2, with 13 bases in between. CDR3 length: 16 residues. Germline V lookup: CDR1 MNHEY, CDR2 SVGAGI. The CDR3 protein is CASSTRGKTYNSPLHF. As DNA, the CDR3 is TGTGCCAGCAGTACCCGGGGGAAAACCTATAATTCACCCCTCCACTTT.

This clonotype was seen more than once but under ten times. This chain joins TRBV29-1 and TRBJ1-1; D gene ambiguous. There are 12 residues in the CDR3. Germline V lookup: CDR1 SQVTM, CDR2 ANQGSEA. Deletions cut 6 bases from V and 1 base from J, with 9 bases between. The DNA for the CDR3 is TGCAGCGTCACGACGGGGAACACTGAAGCTTTCTTT. Its protein product is CSVTTGNTEAFF.

This chain joins TRBV29-1 and TRBJ2-7, with TRBD1 identical over 7 bases. Germline CDR1 and CDR2: SQVTM and ANQGSEA. The CDR3 extends over 14 amino acids. V shed 4 bases, J shed 3 bases, and the junction held 9 bases outside the gene matches. CDR3 amino acids: CSVVGADRRYEQYF. The CDR3 DNA reads TGCAGCGTTGTGGGGGCGGACAGGCGCTACGAGCAGTACTTC.

In this sample, this clonotype turned up a few times. V is TRBV6-5 and J is TRBJ1-2, with 8 bases that match TRBD1. The ends lost 0 bases at V and 3 bases at J; junction bases unmatched: 6. This CDR3 has 16 amino acids. Per germline, CDR1 MNHEY and CDR2 SVGAGI. In DNA, the CDR3 is TGTGCCAGCAGTTACTCCCCAGACAGGGGAGACTATGGCTACACCTTC. Residues: CASSYSPDRGDYGYTF.

This clonotype was picked up a small number of times. The J gene is TRBJ2-3, the V gene TRBV7-6; D perhaps matches TRBD2 (5 bases). CDR3 size: 15 residues. From germline, CDR1 is SGHVS and CDR2 FNYEAQ. Between the trimmed V and J ends, which lost 1 base and 4 bases, there was a span of 12 bases. DNA for the CDR3: TGTGCCAGCAGCTTAGGACACTTTAGCGCAGATACGCAGTATTTT. It translates to CASSLGHFSADTQYF.

This chain links TRBV7-2 with TRBJ2-1; D is possibly TRBD1 (5 bases). This CDR3 is built from 14 residues. Per germline, CDR1 SGHTA and CDR2 FQGNSA. Trimming removed 1 base from V and 6 bases from J, with 10 bases in between. The CDR3: CASSLEGARNEQFF. In DNA, the CDR3 is TGTGCCAGCAGCTTAGAAGGGGCCCGCAATGAGCAGTTCTTC.

This clonotype was detected ten times or more. The chain employs TRBV11-2 and TRBJ2-5, with TRBD2 matching 7 bases. There are 13 residues in the CDR3. V was clipped by 3 bases and J by 5 bases; unmatched bases: 3. The germline V gene has CDR1 SGHAT and CDR2 FQNNGV. As DNA, the CDR3 is TGTGCCAGCAGCTTTACTAGCGCGGAGACCCAGTACTTC. Its protein product is CASSFTSAETQYF.

The V gene is TRBV5-4, the J gene TRBJ1-1, with 7 nucleotides matching TRBD1. Germline CDR1 and CDR2: SGHNT and YYREEE (reference sequence). V shed 5 bases and J 7 bases; nucleotides not matched to a gene: 11. The CDR3 totals 14 residues. CDR3 DNA sequence: TGTGCCAGCAGGGCCGGCCTGGGGACAGATGAAGCTTTCTTT. Its protein is CASRAGLGTDEAFF.

This clonotype was found a few times. V and J are TRBV5-4 and TRBJ2-5; the match to TRBD2 covers 12 bases. V was pared by 2 bases and J by 5 bases, with 7 bases of the junction left unmatched. Germline V gene sequence: CDR1 SGHNT, CDR2 YYREEE (reference sequence). CDR3 length: 16 amino acids. The CDR3 DNA reads as TGTGCCAGCAGCTTCCCTAGCGGGGGGGCCAAGGAGACCCAGTACTTC. This gives the protein CASSFPSGGAKETQYF.

The rearrangement joins TRBV15 to TRBJ2-5, with unresolved D. Trimming pared 1 base from V and 2 bases from J, leaving 8 bases between. Germline lookup yields CDR1 LNHNV and CDR2 YYDKDF (reference sequence). This CDR3 contains 14 residues. In nucleotides, the CDR3 is TGTGCCACCAGCAGAGGACTTTTTCAAGAGACCCAGTACTTC. This sequence encodes CATSRGLFQETQYF.

This clonotype was recorded once. V is TRBV28 and J is TRBJ2-1; D is unresolved. The CDR3 extends over 14 amino acids. Trimming took off 5 bases at V and 10 bases at J, with 18 bases between the two ends. The germline gives CDR1 MDHEN, CDR2 SYDVKM. The CDR3 nucleotides read TGTGCCAGCAGTCCAGTAAACAGTTATGGGGAGCAGTTCTTC. Protein sequence: CASSPVNSYGEQFF.

V and J are TRBV28 and TRBJ2-4; weak D call: TRBD2 (6 bases). In germline, CDR1 is MDHEN, CDR2 SYDVKM. The CDR3 runs 15 residues. The ends were cut back, 6 bases at V and 0 bases at J, with 12 bases in the middle. CDR3 DNA: TGTGCCAGCAGGGCCGGGGGTCTAGCCAAAAACATTCAGTACTTC. Translating gives CASRAGGLAKNIQYF. Drawing the rest from reference TRBV28 and TRBJ2-4, the complete variable domain is DVKVTQSSRYLVKRTGEKVFLECVQDMDHENMFWYRQDPGLGLRLIYFSYDVKMKEKGDIPEGYSVSREKKERFSLILESASTNQTSMYLCASRAGGLAKNIQYFGAGTRLSVL.

This clonotype was found a few times. The chain joins TRBV7-9 to TRBJ1-2; D unclear. V was trimmed by 5 bases and J by 6 bases, leaving 13 bases between them. CDR3 length: 13 amino acids. Germline assignment: CDR1 SEHNR and CDR2 FQNEAQ (reference sequence). The CDR3 bases are TGTGCCAGCAGCCCTGCGGGGAGGGATGGCTACACCTTC. Translation gives CASSPAGRDGYTF.

This chain uses TRBV7-8 with TRBJ2-2, with 9 bases identical to TRBD1. The CDR3 is made up of 16 amino acids. V shed 3 bases, J shed 5 bases, and the junction held 7 bases outside the gene matches. Germline V gene lookup returns CDR1 SGHVS and CDR2 FQNEAQ. The CDR3 spells CASSFRQGGVTGELFF. The CDR3 DNA reads as TGTGCCAGCAGCTTCCGACAGGGGGGAGTGACCGGGGAGCTGTTTTTT.

This clonotype was seen a few times. The chain uses TRBV5-4 and TRBJ2-7; 8 bases match TRBD1. The CDR3 length is 14 residues. V was clipped by 4 bases and J by 5 bases; unmatched bases: 8. Germline CDR1 is SGHNT and CDR2 is YYREEE (reference sequence). DNA for the CDR3: TGTGCCAGCAGCCTCGGACAGGGCACCCACGAGCAGTACTTC. Amino acids: CASSLGQGTHEQYF.

Many counts were recorded for this clonotype. The chain uses TRBV11-1 and TRBJ2-5, with a possible D match to TRBD1 (5 bases). This CDR3 has 13 residues. The germline gives CDR1 SGHAT, CDR2 FQDESV (reference sequence). Trimming stripped 4 bases from V and 0 bases from J, with 6 bases between. The CDR3 region is CASSWGHQETQYF. As DNA, the CDR3 is TGTGCCAGCAGCTGGGGCCACCAAGAGACCCAGTACTTC.